The rows below give T cell receptor beta chains drawn from one sample of a study of Ad26.COV2.S vaccination and SARS-CoV-2 variants. TCRdb keeps only in-frame clones here, not all; method: immunoSEQ multiplex PCR. This table has about 400,000 clones, 83% appearing once. The source material was peripheral blood, sampled in a trial of Ad26.COV2.S vaccine versus placebo. The receptors were sampled from a person aged 18-65 years who received the Ad26.COV2.S COVID-19 vaccine or a placebo. Both conserved end residues are part of each CDR3. The D gene is left open where the match is weak. Some rows have no size entry. The others give once, few or many, or a class for an expanded clone.

d_call,j_call,clone_size,v_call,cdr3_nt,cdr3_aa
-,TRBJ1-1,-,TRBV7-2,TGTGCCAGCAGCTTATCAGGGAACACTGAAGCTTTCTTT,CASSLSGNTEAFF
TRBD2,TRBJ2-1,-,TRBV6-5,TGTGCCAGCAGTCTAGCGGAAACCGAGCAGTTCTTC,CASSLAETEQFF
-,TRBJ1-2,-,TRBV5-4,TGTGCCAGCAGCTTTACAGGGTCTAACTATGGCTACACCTTC,CASSFTGSNYGYTF
-,TRBJ1-1,-,TRBV19,TGTGCCAGTAGTGAGGCCTTCCGGGCCACTGAAGCTTTCTTT,CASSEAFRATEAFF
-,TRBJ1-4,once,TRBV19,TGTGCCAGTAGTCCACAGGGAGGTGGTAATGAAAAACTGTTTTTT,CASSPQGGGNEKLFF
-,TRBJ1-1,-,TRBV11-2,TGTGCCAGCAGCTTAGAACGGGTGAACACTGAAGCTTTCTTT,CASSLERVNTEAFF
TRBD1,TRBJ1-2,-,TRBV7-2,TGTGCCAGCAGCCCCTCGGACAGGGGAATCGACACCTTC,CASSPSDRGIDTF
-,TRBJ2-1,-,TRBV9,TGTGCCAGCAGCGGGGGGTTAAGCTCCTACAATGAGCAGTTCTTC,CASSGGLSSYNEQFF
-,TRBJ2-7,once,TRBV29-1,TGCAGCGTACAGATAACTAGCTCCTACGAGCAGTACTTC,CSVQITSSYEQYF
TRBD1,TRBJ1-1,-,TRBV30,TGTGCCTGGGACAGGGGGCTCGGCACTGAAGCTTTCTTT,CAWDRGLGTEAFF
-,TRBJ1-2,-,TRBV10-1,TGCGCCAGCAGTCCCCAACCGGACAGTAACTATGGCTACACCTTC,CASSPQPDSNYGYTF
-,TRBJ2-3,few,TRBV30,TGTGCCTGGGGACGGTGGGGAGATACGCAGTATTTT,CAWGRWGDTQYF
TRBD1,TRBJ2-7,-,TRBV19,TGTGCCAGTAGTCCTCGGACAGGGGGCACCTACGAGCAGTACTTC,CASSPRTGGTYEQYF
TRBD1,TRBJ2-7,-,TRBV4-3,TGCGCCAGCAGCCTTCGACAGGGTTGGTCCTACGAGCAGTACTTC,CASSLRQGWSYEQYF
-,TRBJ1-3,-,TRBV5-1,TGCGCCAGCAGCTTGGGGGGATCTGGAAACACCATATATTTT,CASSLGGSGNTIYF
TRBD2,TRBJ2-3,-,TRBV7-2,TGTGCCAGCAGCCCAACTAGCGGGGGGGCCTTAGATACGCAGTATTTT,CASSPTSGGALDTQYF
-,TRBJ2-1,-,TRBV13,TGTGCCAGCAGCCCCAGGGGAACGGAGTTCTTC,CASSPRGTEFF
-,TRBJ2-2,-,TRBV14,-,CASSPPGLRARELFF
-,TRBJ1-1,few,TRBV6-6,TGTGCCAGCAGCGGAGGGGGGGGATCGCCCAGAGCTTTCTTT,CASSGGGGSPRAFF
-,TRBJ2-5,once,TRBV15,TGTGCCACCAGCAGAGAGTGGGTCCTGGGACATCAAGAGACCCAGTACTTC,CATSREWVLGHQETQYF
-,TRBJ1-2,-,TRBV27,TGTGCCAGCAGTCCTAGGGGGGGCCGTCTATTTGATGGCTACACCTTC,CASSPRGGRLFDGYTF
TRBD1,TRBJ1-3,few,TRBV18,TGTGCCAGCTCACCACTTCAGGGGGACTCTGGAAACACCATATATTTT,CASSPLQGDSGNTIYF
-,TRBJ1-6,-,TRBV5-4,TGTGCCAGCAGCATCACACAGGGTCCACCCCTCCACTTT,CASSITQGPPLHF